This T cell receptor beta chain was sequenced during a study of persistence of HIV-infected CD4 T cells. At the level of the study: The sample holds CD4+ T cells responsive to CMV or HIV-1 Gag.

The libraries were made with immunoSEQ version 4 in survey mode. Libraries were prepared by immunoSEQ multiplex PCR; TCRdb keeps only in-frame clonotypes and omits some of them. The sample shows 40,000 to 50,000 clones, under 85% of them seen only once. From germline, CDR1 is SEHNR and CDR2 FQNEAQ (reference sequence). V was clipped by 1 base and J by 8 bases, with 17 bases between them. There are 15 residues in the CDR3. Stimulation used approximately 9.6 ug/mL lysate from CMV-infected fibroblasts. Memory cells lacking CD40L and CD69 with high CD45RO were sorted. Donors had CD4+ T cell counts above 400 cells/uL and were CMV-seropositive. CD8+ T cells were removed from PBMCs prior to stimulation. On this clone itself: The antigen remains undetermined.

The chain joins TRBV7-9 to TRBJ1-1, with D unresolved. This receptor was obtained from an adult man with HIV who was CMV-seropositive. The specimen comprised CD4+ T cells sorted from PBMCs after approximately 19-hour stimulation, sampled from a patient who received antiretroviral therapy. The CDR3 DNA follows: TGTGCCAGCAGCTTAGGAACGGGTCGCAACAAGGAAGCTTTCTTT. It encodes CASSLGTGRNKEAFF.